The 18 T cell receptor beta chains below were found in one sample sequenced in a study of blood T cell repertoires in COVID-19. The method was immunoSEQ multiplex PCR; TCRdb's version includes in-frame clones alone and lacks a portion of them. This table holds roughly 250,000 clones, under 85% found once. The sequencing input was peripheral blood. These TCRs come from a human donor with COVID-19, enrolled during active disease. The donor label of this sample is uncertain.

The chain is built from TRBV7-6 and TRBJ1-2; D is perhaps TRBD1 (6 bases). Germline V gives CDR1 SGHVS, CDR2 FNYEAQ. The CDR3 runs 15 residues. V was pared by 1 base and J by 2 bases, with 11 bases between. The CDR3 region has the DNA TGTGCCAGCAGCTTAGTTGGGGGGGCGAACTATGGCTACACCTTC. It translates to CASSLVGGANYGYTF.

This sequence joins TRBV28 and TRBJ1-2; D might be TRBD1 (5 bases). The V end was cut by 5 bases, the J end by 4 bases, with 11 bases between. This CDR3 comprises 13 residues. Germline V gives CDR1 MDHEN, CDR2 SYDVKM. CDR3 residues: CASSIGASYGYTF. CDR3 DNA sequence: TGTGCCAGCAGTATAGGGGCCTCCTATGGCTACACCTTC.

This clone appeared a few times. The rearrangement links TRBV6-1 to TRBJ2-1; 9 bases fit TRBD2. CDR3 length: 15 residues. The germline V gene encodes CDR1 MNHNS and CDR2 SASEGT. Trimming at V came to 1 base and at J to 8 bases, leaving 6 bases not matched to a gene. The chain's CDR3 is CASSEGFSGSYEQFF. The CDR3 bases are TGTGCCAGCAGTGAAGGGTTTAGCGGGAGCTATGAGCAGTTCTTC.

This chain uses TRBV7-9 with TRBJ2-7; a possible D gene is TRBD2 (6 bases). Germline assignment: CDR1 SEHNR and CDR2 FQNEAQ (reference sequence). The germline V and J ends were trimmed by 3 bases and 3 bases, with 12 bases remaining between them. The CDR3 is 14 amino acids. The CDR3 loop reads CASSLGGMNYEQYF. The CDR3 DNA reads as TGTGCCAGCAGCTTGGGGGGTATGAACTACGAGCAGTACTTC.

The chain recombines TRBV5-6 with TRBJ2-2; 9 bases fit TRBD1. The CDR3 extends over 16 amino acids. After removal of 2 bases from V and 0 bases from J, the junction contained 2 bases not matched to a gene. Looked up from germline, CDR1 is SGHDT and CDR2 is YYEEEE. The CDR3 region has the DNA TGTGCCAGCAGCTTCCGGGACAGGGCGAACACCGGGGAGCTGTTTTTT. Translated, it gives CASSFRDRANTGELFF.

The genes are TRBV12-5 and TRBJ2-7; the D gene is possibly TRBD1 (5 bases). CDR1 and CDR2 from the germline V gene are LGHNT and FRNRAP. V gave up 7 bases and J gave up 3 bases, with 13 bases separating them. The CDR3 contains 13 residues. CDR3: CASVFQGGYEQYF. CDR3 coding DNA: TGTGCTAGTGTCTTCCAGGGCGGCTACGAGCAGTACTTC.

This chain connects TRBV5-1 to TRBJ2-3; no clear D. CDR1 is SGHRS, CDR2 YFSETQ, per germline. The CDR3 runs to 12 residues. V was cut by 4 bases and J by 4 bases, with 7 bases left in between. CDR3 residues: CASSPLSDTQYF. CDR3 DNA: TGCGCCAGCAGCCCTTTATCAGATACGCAGTATTTT.

The V gene is TRBV11-3, the J gene TRBJ2-3, with TRBD1 matching 7 bases. Germline V gene data show CDR1 as SGHNT and CDR2 as YENEEA. The CDR3 length is 15 residues. V lost 5 bases and J lost 6; bases outside the gene matches: 11. CDR3 bases: TGTGCCAGCAGCCAGCGACAGGGTGCAGGGGATACGCAGTATTTT. Its translation: CASSQRQGAGDTQYF.

This clone came up a few times. V gene TRBV9 combines with J gene TRBJ2-5; TRBD1 matches at 7 bases. Trimming at V came to 3 bases and at J to 7 bases, leaving 9 bases not matched to a gene. The CDR3 is 14 residues long. Per the germline V gene, CDR1 is SGDLS and CDR2 is YYNGEE. The CDR3 spells CASSAQGFYGTQYF. DNA for the CDR3: TGTGCCAGCAGCGCACAGGGGTTCTATGGGACCCAGTACTTC.

The chain recombines TRBV3-1 (or the pseudogene TRBV3-2) with TRBJ1-2; D is possibly TRBD1 (5 bases). This CDR3 has 14 amino acids. V was cut by 0 bases and J by 3 bases, with 8 bases left in between. In germline, CDR1 is LGHDT, CDR2 YNNKEL (reference sequence). In DNA form, the CDR3 reads TGTGCCAGCAGCCAAGATAGGGGTTACTATGGCTACACCTTC. It is translated as CASSQDRGYYGYTF.

The gene calls are TRBV5-4 and TRBJ1-2; D is perhaps TRBD1 (6 bases). CDR1 and CDR2 (germline): SGHNT, YYREEE (reference sequence). There are 15 residues in the CDR3. V was clipped by 4 bases and J by 2 bases, with 15 bases between them. The CDR3 sequence: CASSDRRGQNYGYTF. The CDR3 DNA reads TGTGCCAGCAGCGACAGGCGGGGGCAGAACTATGGCTACACCTTC.

This clone occurred once. The chain links TRBV5-1 to TRBJ2-2, with 12 bases lining up with TRBD2. The CDR3 runs to 17 residues. V lost 4 bases to trimming and J lost 5 bases; unmatched junction nucleotides: 9. The germline V gene has CDR1 SGHRS and CDR2 YFSETQ. The CDR3 DNA reads as TGCGCCAGCAGCACCAGACTAGCGGGAGTCGGAACCGGGGAGCTGTTTTTT. Amino acid sequence: CASSTRLAGVGTGELFF.

The chain carries TRBV27 and TRBJ2-7, with 9 bases aligning to TRBD2. Germline values: CDR1 MNHEY, CDR2 SMNVEV (reference sequence). CDR3 size: 13 residues. Trimming at V came to 10 bases and at J to 7 bases, leaving 11 bases not matched to a gene. For the CDR3, the DNA is TGTGCCACCGGGCTAGCGGGACCTCTGGAGCAGTACTTC. Residues: CATGLAGPLEQYF.

The J gene is TRBJ2-7, the V gene TRBV11-2; 7 nucleotides match TRBD2. Per the germline V gene, CDR1 is SGHAT and CDR2 is FQNNGV. The J segment lost 3 bases and the V segment lost 1 base, leaving 6 bases of the junction unmatched. This CDR3 is built from 15 residues. DNA of the CDR3: TGTGCCAGCAGCTTAGGCGGACTAGTGAACTACGAGCAGTACTTC. Protein product: CASSLGGLVNYEQYF.

The chain links TRBV14 to TRBJ1-1; the D is unclear. This CDR3 has 13 residues. V was trimmed by 3 bases and J by 1 base, leaving 6 bases between them. Germline V lookup: CDR1 SGHDN, CDR2 FVKESK. The CDR3 protein is CASSQNKNTEAFF. Here the CDR3 DNA reads TGTGCCAGCAGCCAGAACAAGAACACTGAAGCTTTCTTT.

The chain uses TRBV30 and TRBJ2-7; the match to TRBD1 covers 8 bases. The J segment lost 6 bases and the V segment lost 8 bases, leaving 15 bases of the junction unmatched. The CDR3 totals 14 residues. Germline V gives CDR1 GTSNPN, CDR2 SVGIG (reference sequence). The CDR3 spells CAGGSFRGLSEQYF. CDR3 DNA: TGTGCCGGGGGGTCTTTCAGGGGGCTTTCCGAGCAGTACTTC.

The V and J genes are TRBV13 and TRBJ1-1; the D is unclear. Trimming took 4 bases from V and 4 from J, leaving 13 bases between them. The CDR3 loop spans 14 amino acids. In germline, CDR1 is PRHDT, CDR2 FYEKMQ (reference sequence). The CDR3 sequence is CASSSVQATTEAFF. Here the CDR3 DNA reads TGTGCCAGCAGCTCGGTGCAGGCGACCACTGAAGCTTTCTTT.

The chain employs TRBV7-4 and TRBJ1-6, with D uncertain. Trimming cost V 5 bases and J 15 bases, with 17 bases left between them. The CDR3 spans 13 residues. The germline V gene encodes CDR1 SGHVT and CDR2 SQSDAQ. The CDR3 nucleotides read TGTGCCAGCAGCCGGAAGTACGGCCGGGACCTCCACTTT. Protein product: CASSRKYGRDLHF.